These 18 T cell receptor beta chains came from one sample sequenced in a study of CD8 T cells in cerebrospinal fluid in Alzheimer's disease. TCRdb reanalyzed the 10x single-cell sequencing reads, giving one entry per CDR3 protein sequence and no DNA. The sample holds hundreds of distinct CDR3 sequences. The sample consisted of cerebrospinal fluid. Receptors originate from a human donor with Parkinson's disease.

This clonotype is large (0.1 to 1%) by frequency. The chain employs TRBV27 and TRBJ1-2; the D call of TRBD1 rests on TCRdb alone, since no DNA is present to check it. The CDR3 sequence is 14 residues long. The germline gives CDR1 MNHEY, CDR2 SMNVEV (reference sequence). CDR3: CASSFADRTYGYTF.

This clonotype is medium-sized by frequency. The V and J genes are TRBV20-1 and TRBJ1-3. Germline V gives CDR1 DFQATT, CDR2 SNEGSKA (reference sequence). This CDR3 comprises 15 residues. The CDR3: CSARDLRWGGNTIYF.

Judged by frequency, this clonotype is large. The rearrangement joins TRBV7-3 to TRBJ2-1; the D call from TCRdb, TRBD2, cannot be confirmed without DNA. CDR3 length: 18 residues. CDR1 and CDR2 (germline): SGHTA, FQGTGA. The CDR3 region is CASSLYPSGRSSYNEQFF.

Its frequency marks this clonotype as medium-sized. CDR3 sequence: CASRAPGLSLYYEQYF. The genes are TRBV6-1 and TRBJ2-7; TCRdb's D call, TRBD2, is unchecked because there is no DNA. This CDR3 is built from 16 residues. Germline V CDR1 and CDR2: MNHNS, SASEGT.

This clonotype counts as medium-sized (0.01 to 0.1%) by frequency. J is TRBJ1-2 and V is TRBV6-5; TCRdb's assignment of TRBD1 cannot be checked, as there is no DNA. Germline V gene data show CDR1 as MNHEY and CDR2 as SVGAGI. The CDR3 has 13 residues. CDR3: CASRRGQGSGYTF.

According to its frequency, this clonotype is medium-sized. V usage is TRBV29-1 and J usage is TRBJ2-7; TCRdb's D call of TRBD1 is untestable without DNA. Germline loops: CDR1 SQVTM, CDR2 ANQGSEA. CDR3 length equals 12 residues. The chain's CDR3 is CSAGTGNYEQYF.

By frequency, this clonotype registers large. The chain employs TRBV10-3 and TRBJ2-1; TCRdb calls TRBD2, which cannot be checked without DNA. CDR1 is ENHRY and CDR2 is SYGVKD in the germline V gene. The CDR3 has 14 amino acids. CDR3 sequence: CAITSGSSYNEQFF.

This clonotype is labeled medium-sized (0.01 to 0.1%) based on frequency. The chain uses TRBV20-1 and TRBJ2-1; the D gene TCRdb calls, TRBD2, cannot be checked with no DNA. CDR1 is DFQATT, CDR2 SNEGSKA, per germline (reference sequence). The CDR3 length is 16 residues. The CDR3 protein is CSARGLAGVNYNEQFF.

In terms of frequency, this clonotype is large. This rearrangement joins TRBV27 to TRBJ2-1; with no DNA, the TCRdb D assignment of TRBD1 cannot be verified. The germline gives CDR1 MNHEY, CDR2 SMNVEV (reference sequence). The CDR3 loop spans 17 amino acids. The CDR3 reads CASSLWAGGSSYNEQFF.

Judged by frequency, this clonotype is large (0.1 to 1%). V gene TRBV29-1 combines with J gene TRBJ2-1. This CDR3 spans 12 amino acids. Germline V CDR1 and CDR2: SQVTM, ANQGSEA. The CDR3 here is CSVVIARNEQFF.

This clonotype registers large (0.1 to 1%) by frequency. The V gene is TRBV10-3, the J gene TRBJ2-3. The CDR3 runs to 12 residues. CDR1 is ENHRY, CDR2 SYGVKD, per germline. CDR3: CAISDHTDTQYF.

The rearrangement links TRBV6-6 to TRBJ2-2; absent DNA, TCRdb's TRBD2 call cannot be checked. Germline lookup yields CDR1 MNHNY and CDR2 SVGAGI (reference sequence). This CDR3 contains 15 residues. Here the CDR3 reads CASKLLAGGTGELFF.

Judged by frequency, this clonotype is large. This chain uses TRBV7-2 with TRBJ1-6; the TRBD1 assignment by TCRdb is unverifiable without DNA. The CDR3 runs 14 residues. The germline gives CDR1 SGHTA, CDR2 FQGNSA. The CDR3 loop is CASSLVARDSPLHF.

This clonotype is called large based on its frequency. The gene calls are TRBV7-2 and TRBJ1-5; TCRdb outputs TRBD1, but without DNA this stays unchecked. Germline-derived CDR1 and CDR2 are SGHTA and FQGNSA. The CDR3 contains 14 residues. The CDR3 spells CASLQGDGNQPQHF.

This clonotype is classed as large by frequency. The rearrangement links TRBV10-1 to TRBJ1-1. CDR3 length: 12 residues. The germline V gene has CDR1 WNHNN and CDR2 SYGVQD (reference sequence). The CDR3 region is CASSDDDREAFF.

This clonotype is labeled large based on frequency. The chain's CDR3 is CSALGSYNEQFF. The chain recombines TRBV20-1 with TRBJ2-1. The CDR3 is 12 amino acids. Per germline, CDR1 DFQATT and CDR2 SNEGSKA (reference sequence).

This clonotype counts as medium-sized (0.01 to 0.1%) by frequency. The chain uses TRBV19 and TRBJ2-1; checking the TCRdb D call of TRBD1 is not possible without DNA. Germline V gene sequence: CDR1 LNHDA, CDR2 SQIVND (reference sequence). The CDR3 length is 13 residues. CDR3 region: CASGGSVSAEQFF.

This clonotype counts as medium-sized by frequency. The chain combines TRBV6-6 with TRBJ1-4; no DNA is available, so the TRBD1 call from TCRdb remains unchecked. Germline V gene lookup returns CDR1 MNHNY and CDR2 SVGAGI (reference sequence). This CDR3 is built from 17 residues. The CDR3: CASSYTLPGQGGEKLFF.